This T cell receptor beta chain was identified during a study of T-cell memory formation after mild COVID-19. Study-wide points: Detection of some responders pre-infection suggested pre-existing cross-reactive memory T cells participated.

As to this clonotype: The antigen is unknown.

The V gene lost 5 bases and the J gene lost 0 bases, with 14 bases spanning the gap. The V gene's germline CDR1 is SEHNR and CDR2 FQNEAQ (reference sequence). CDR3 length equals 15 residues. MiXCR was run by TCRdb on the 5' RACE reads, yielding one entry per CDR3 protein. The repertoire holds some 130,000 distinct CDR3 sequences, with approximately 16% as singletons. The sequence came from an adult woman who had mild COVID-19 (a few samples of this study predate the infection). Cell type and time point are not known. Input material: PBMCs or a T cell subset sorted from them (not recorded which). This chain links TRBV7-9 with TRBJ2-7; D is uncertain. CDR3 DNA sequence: TGTGCCAGCAGCCCCCTCGGACGGAACTCCTACGAGCAGTACTTC. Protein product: CASSPLGRNSYEQYF. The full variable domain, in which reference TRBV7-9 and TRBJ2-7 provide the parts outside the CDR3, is DTGVSQNPRHKITKRGQNVTFRCDPISEHNRLYWYRQTLGQGPEFLTYFQNEAQLEKSRLLSDRFSAERPKGSFSTLEIQRTEQGDSAMYLCASSPLGRNSYEQYFGPGTRLTVT.